A selection of T cell receptor beta chains follows, all from one sample in a study of OX40 agonist ivuxolimab in advanced cancers. TCRdb's copy holds only in-frame clones and misses some; the assay was immunoSEQ multiplex PCR. The top ten clones hold 33% of a sample with under 25,000 clones, 74% of them seen once. The sequences come from CD4+ or CD8+ T cells sorted from blood, collected in a trial of the OX40 agonist ivuxolimab. The receptors stem from an adult with an advanced solid tumor such as melanoma, head and neck, liver or kidney cancer. Both conserved end residues are part of each CDR3. The D gene is left open where the match is weak. Expanded clones are given a class, and other clones once, few, many or no size at all.

clone_size: .; v_call: TRBV11-2; j_call: TRBJ2-1; d_call: TRBD2; cdr3_aa: CASSPGLADNEQFF
clone_size: .; v_call: TRBV6-5; j_call: TRBJ2-3; d_call: .; cdr3_aa: CASSRAMQSDTQYF
clone_size: few; v_call: TRBV27; j_call: TRBJ2-7; d_call: TRBD1; cdr3_aa: CASSPTGESYEQYF
clone_size: .; v_call: TRBV7-9; j_call: TRBJ2-1; d_call: TRBD2; cdr3_aa: CASLGLADNEQFF
clone_size: .; v_call: TRBV27; j_call: TRBJ2-7; d_call: .; cdr3_aa: CASSSGDGYEQYF
clone_size: few; v_call: TRBV7-8; j_call: TRBJ2-7; d_call: .; cdr3_aa: CASRPFQGPSYEQYF
clone_size: few; v_call: TRBV27; j_call: TRBJ2-1; d_call: .; cdr3_aa: CASSLLGGSYNEQFF
clone_size: .; v_call: TRBV7-9; j_call: TRBJ2-7; d_call: .; cdr3_aa: CASSSTLLAQYF
clone_size: .; v_call: TRBV7-9; j_call: TRBJ2-1; d_call: .; cdr3_aa: CASSLVPVNEQFF
clone_size: .; v_call: TRBV28; j_call: TRBJ2-2; d_call: TRBD1; cdr3_aa: CASSLGRDSYLTGELFF
clone_size: .; v_call: TRBV9; j_call: TRBJ1-2; d_call: .; cdr3_aa: CASSVGTLEGYTF
clone_size: once; v_call: TRBV5-1; j_call: TRBJ2-7; d_call: TRBD1; cdr3_aa: CASSLLRTGADEQYF
clone_size: .; v_call: TRBV5-6; j_call: TRBJ2-5; d_call: .; cdr3_aa: CASSSTEETQYF
clone_size: .; v_call: TRBV4-3; j_call: TRBJ2-5; d_call: .; cdr3_aa: CASSQGTGETQYF
clone_size: .; v_call: TRBV5-1; j_call: TRBJ1-5; d_call: TRBD1; cdr3_aa: CASSFGTGVNQPQHF
clone_size: .; v_call: TRBV28; j_call: TRBJ2-3; d_call: .; cdr3_aa: CASSLLGARLLF
clone_size: few; v_call: TRBV30; j_call: TRBJ2-7; d_call: .; cdr3_aa: CAWNPTAGYEQYF
clone_size: once; v_call: TRBV21-1; j_call: TRBJ2-1; d_call: .; cdr3_aa: CASSKNGVSGRLNEQFF
clone_size: .; v_call: TRBV7-2; j_call: TRBJ2-3; d_call: TRBD2; cdr3_aa: CASSPRGSGGTDTQYF
clone_size: .; v_call: TRBV2; j_call: TRBJ1-6; d_call: TRBD1; cdr3_aa: CASRRTGDNSPLHF
clone_size: .; v_call: TRBV30; j_call: TRBJ1-4; d_call: .; cdr3_aa: CAWSYSTAEKLFF
clone_size: many; v_call: TRBV27; j_call: TRBJ1-2; d_call: TRBD1; cdr3_aa: CASSLDRGGLQDGYTF
clone_size: .; v_call: TRBV28; j_call: TRBJ1-2; d_call: TRBD1; cdr3_aa: CASSLGTDYGYTF
clone_size: few; v_call: TRBV5-6; j_call: TRBJ2-7; d_call: .; cdr3_aa: CASSLEGLRYEQYF
clone_size: .; v_call: TRBV9; j_call: TRBJ1-1; d_call: .; cdr3_aa: CASSVRRGTEAFF
clone_size: .; v_call: TRBV25-1; j_call: TRBJ1-2; d_call: .; cdr3_aa: CASSEQGKGYGYTF
clone_size: .; v_call: TRBV6-5; j_call: TRBJ2-7; d_call: .; cdr3_aa: CASSFSAVHEQYF
clone_size: once; v_call: TRBV7-9; j_call: TRBJ1-4; d_call: .; cdr3_aa: CASSLYIPTNEKLFF
clone_size: .; v_call: TRBV7-4; j_call: TRBJ1-2; d_call: TRBD1; cdr3_aa: CASSPGTGGYGYTF
clone_size: .; v_call: TRBV19; j_call: TRBJ2-3; d_call: TRBD2; cdr3_aa: CASSIRTSATDTQYF
clone_size: .; v_call: TRBV4-1; j_call: TRBJ1-1; d_call: .; cdr3_aa: CASSQDDEGRNTEAFF
clone_size: once; v_call: TRBV2; j_call: TRBJ2-4; d_call: TRBD2; cdr3_aa: CASSTGTRLGAKNIQYF
clone_size: .; v_call: TRBV27; j_call: TRBJ2-1; d_call: .; cdr3_aa: CASSLSSSGTEQFF
clone_size: few; v_call: TRBV6-1; j_call: TRBJ1-2; d_call: .; cdr3_aa: CASSPTGPLYGYTF
clone_size: few; v_call: TRBV11-2; j_call: TRBJ2-7; d_call: .; cdr3_aa: CASSLGGENEQYF
clone_size: .; v_call: TRBV5-6; j_call: TRBJ2-1; d_call: .; cdr3_aa: CASSLVRRSPYNEQFF
clone_size: .; v_call: TRBV21-1; j_call: TRBJ2-3; d_call: .; cdr3_aa: CASSKCPRGGDTQYF
clone_size: .; v_call: TRBV6-5; j_call: TRBJ2-7; d_call: .; cdr3_aa: CASSPQDSSYEQYF
clone_size: few; v_call: TRBV7-8; j_call: TRBJ2-7; d_call: TRBD1; cdr3_aa: CASSSGTGYEQYF
clone_size: .; v_call: TRBV4-1; j_call: TRBJ1-1; d_call: .; cdr3_aa: CASSQHGGSNTEAFF
clone_size: .; v_call: TRBV28; j_call: TRBJ2-7; d_call: TRBD2; cdr3_aa: CASTLGGLAGSYEQYF
clone_size: few; v_call: TRBV6-5; j_call: TRBJ2-2; d_call: .; cdr3_aa: CASSYFGQQNTGELFF
clone_size: .; v_call: TRBV19; j_call: TRBJ1-1; d_call: .; cdr3_aa: CASSTPGDYTEAFF
clone_size: .; v_call: TRBV6-1; j_call: TRBJ2-7; d_call: TRBD1; cdr3_aa: CASSSGTDYEQYF
clone_size: .; v_call: TRBV11-2; j_call: TRBJ2-7; d_call: .; cdr3_aa: CASSPSSFPYEQYF
clone_size: .; v_call: TRBV10-1; j_call: TRBJ1-5; d_call: .; cdr3_aa: CASSVDTEPQHF
clone_size: .; v_call: TRBV4-1; j_call: TRBJ2-4; d_call: .; cdr3_aa: CASSFSPGKENIQYF
clone_size: .; v_call: TRBV25-1; j_call: TRBJ1-5; d_call: TRBD1; cdr3_aa: CASTPRGNQPQHF
clone_size: .; v_call: TRBV11-2; j_call: TRBJ2-7; d_call: TRBD1; cdr3_aa: CASSGGQDYSYEQYF
clone_size: .; v_call: TRBV10-3; j_call: TRBJ2-7; d_call: .; cdr3_aa: CAIKDSGYEQYF
clone_size: .; v_call: TRBV27; j_call: TRBJ2-5; d_call: .; cdr3_aa: CASSLTPLKTQYF
clone_size: .; v_call: TRBV19; j_call: TRBJ1-1; d_call: .; cdr3_aa: CASRAGGGNTEAFF
clone_size: once; v_call: TRBV14; j_call: TRBJ1-2; d_call: .; cdr3_aa: CASGDGYYGYTF
clone_size: .; v_call: TRBV29-1; j_call: .; d_call: TRBD1; cdr3_aa: CSVDGQGAGEQYF
clone_size: .; v_call: TRBV11-2; j_call: TRBJ1-2; d_call: .; cdr3_aa: CASSLDTPLYGYTF